A single sample is the source of the 13 T cell receptor beta chains below, sequenced in a study of lymphopenia after photon versus proton radiotherapy. Clones were sequenced by immunoSEQ multiplex PCR, and TCRdb holds only the in-frame ones, with some missing. The sample holds tens of thousands of clones, under 95% seen once. Source: peripheral blood, taken from a patient treated with photon-based radiotherapy. The receptors were sampled from a woman in her 70s with pancreatic cancer.

The CDR3 loop reads CASSLGRLMGQPNYGYTF. CDR3 DNA sequence: TGTGCCAGCAGCTTAGGGCGACTTATGGGACAGCCTAACTATGGCTACACCTTC. The chain employs TRBV7-2 and TRBJ1-2; TRBD1 matches at 7 bases. CDR1 is SGHTA, CDR2 FQGNSA, per germline. V gave up 1 base and J gave up 0 bases; unmatched junction bases: 11. This CDR3 comprises 18 residues. Full variable domain (remainder filled in from reference TRBV7-2 and TRBJ1-2): GAGVSQSPSNKVTEKGKDVELRCDPISGHTALYWYRQSLGQGLEFLIYFQGNSAPDKSGLPSDRFSAERTGGSVSTLTIQRTQQEDSAVYLCASSLGRLMGQPNYGYTFGSGTRLTVV.

The chain joins TRBV15 to TRBJ2-6; D is undetermined. The CDR3 is 14 amino acids. Germline CDR1 is LNHNV and CDR2 is YYDKDF (reference sequence). V was clipped by 3 bases and J by 1 base, with 4 bases between them. The CDR3 is CATSSGSGANVLTF. In DNA, the CDR3 is TGTGCCACCAGCAGCGGTTCTGGGGCCAACGTCCTGACTTTC.

CDR3 coding DNA: TGTGCCAGCAGTTCTCTGGGCACTGAAGCTTTCTTT. This sequence encodes CASSSLGTEAFF. The chain is built from TRBV27 and TRBJ1-1; no definite D call. The germline gives CDR1 MNHEY, CDR2 SMNVEV (reference sequence). The CDR3 spans 12 residues. Trimming took off 4 bases at V and 4 bases at J, with 7 bases between the two ends.

Only one count was recorded for this clone. The V gene is TRBV6-1, the J gene TRBJ1-1, with D possibly TRBD1 on 5 matching bases. CDR1 and CDR2 from the germline V gene are MNHNS and SASEGT. Trimming removed 8 bases from V and 1 base from J, with 14 bases in between. This CDR3 is built from 14 residues. The CDR3 is CASQEGSGNTEAFF. The DNA of the CDR3 is TGTGCCAGCCAGGAGGGGAGCGGGAACACTGAAGCTTTCTTT.

The rearrangement links TRBV5-4 to TRBJ2-1, with D perhaps matching TRBD1 (6 bases). The germline V and J ends were trimmed by 5 bases and 9 bases, with 27 bases remaining between them. CDR1 and CDR2 (germline): SGHNT, YYREEE (reference sequence). The CDR3 is 17 amino acids. The CDR3 nucleotides are TGTGCCAGCAGTTTCGTCCCAACCGGGACACGACGATTTGAGCAGTTCTTC. The encoded protein is CASSFVPTGTRRFEQFF.

V and J are TRBV10-3 and TRBJ2-2; tentatively, D is TRBD2 (6 bases). V was pared by 6 bases and J by 7 bases, with 15 bases between. From germline, CDR1 is ENHRY and CDR2 SYGVKD. This CDR3 has 14 residues. CDR3 residues: CAIRRDSTGGELFF. DNA for the CDR3: TGTGCCATCAGGAGGGACTCTACGGGCGGGGAGCTGTTTTTT.

The chain carries TRBV11-3 and TRBJ2-7; D not resolved. CDR3 length: 16 amino acids. Trimming took 5 bases from V and 5 from J, leaving 22 bases between them. Germline V lookup: CDR1 SGHNT, CDR2 YENEEA. The CDR3 DNA is TGTGCCAGCAGCCCCCCCCCGGTTATTAGGCGACACGAGCAGTACTTC. Translated, it gives CASSPPPVIRRHEQYF.

V usage is TRBV28 and J usage is TRBJ2-7; D remains ambiguous. V was pared by 3 bases and J by 6 bases, with 9 bases between. The CDR3 loop spans 12 amino acids. Germline lookup yields CDR1 MDHEN and CDR2 SYDVKM. The CDR3, as DNA: TGTGCCAGCAGTTTGGCATCCCGCGAGCAGTACTTC. Protein product: CASSLASREQYF.

In DNA form, the CDR3 reads TGTGCCAGCAAAAGTATCCCTGCAACTAATGAAAAACTGTTTTTT. Translating it yields CASKSIPATNEKLFF. This rearrangement joins TRBV6-1 to TRBJ1-4; D gene uncertain. The germline CDR1 and CDR2 sequences are MNHNS and SASEGT. The length of the CDR3 is 15 residues. V was shortened by 7 bases and J by 0 bases, with 12 bases between the two germline ends.

The J gene is TRBJ2-7, the V gene TRBV7-2, with D perhaps matching TRBD1 (5 bases). The V gene lost 1 base and the J gene lost 6 bases, with 13 bases spanning the gap. Germline V CDR1 and CDR2: SGHTA, FQGNSA. This CDR3 has 14 residues. The CDR3 DNA follows: TGTGCCAGCAGCTTAGGGCCAGGGATGGGCGAGCAGTACTTC. Translated, it gives CASSLGPGMGEQYF.

The chain combines TRBV25-1 with TRBJ2-1; no definite D call. CDR1 is MGHDK and CDR2 is SYGVNS in the germline V gene. Trimming took 3 bases from V and 13 from J, leaving 13 bases between them. CDR3 length: 12 residues. In nucleotides, the CDR3 is TGTGCCAGCAGTGACGGAGTTTTTCTACAGTTCTTC. It is translated as CASSDGVFLQFF. Based on the CDR3 plus reference TRBV25-1 and TRBJ2-1, the full variable domain is EADIYQTPRYLVIGTGKKITLECSQTMGHDKMYWYQQDPGMELHLIHYSYGVNSTEKGDLSSESTVSRIRTEHFPLTLESARPSHTSQYLCASSDGVFLQFFGPGTRLTVL.

V gene TRBV10-3 combines with J gene TRBJ1-4; D uncertain. Germline assignment: CDR1 ENHRY and CDR2 SYGVKD. CDR3 length: 15 amino acids. CDR3: CAFKVGYATNEKLFF. The CDR3 bases are TGTGCTTTCAAAGTCGGTTATGCAACTAATGAAAAACTGTTTTTT.

The chain carries TRBV5-8 and TRBJ2-5, with 8 nucleotides matching TRBD2. Germline CDR1 SGHTS, CDR2 YDEGEE. J gave up 4 bases and V 8 bases, and 10 bases lay outside the gene matches. CDR3 size: 14 residues. CDR3 loop: CASNYGGGLETQYF. CDR3 in DNA: TGTGCCAGTAACTACGGGGGGGGTTTAGAGACCCAGTACTTC.